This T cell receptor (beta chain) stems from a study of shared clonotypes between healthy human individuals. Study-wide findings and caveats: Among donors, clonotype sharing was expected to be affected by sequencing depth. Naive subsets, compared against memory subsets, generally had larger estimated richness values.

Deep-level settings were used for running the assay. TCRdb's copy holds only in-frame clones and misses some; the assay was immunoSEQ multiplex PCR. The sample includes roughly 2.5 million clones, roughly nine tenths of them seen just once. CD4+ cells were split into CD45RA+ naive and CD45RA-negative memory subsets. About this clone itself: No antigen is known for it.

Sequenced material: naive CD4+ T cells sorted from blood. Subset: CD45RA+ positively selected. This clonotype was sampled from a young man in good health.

The CDR3: CASSLGADSVAGELFF. CDR3 coding DNA: TGTGCCAGCAGCTTGGGGGCAGATTCTGTGGCCGGGGAGCTGTTTTTT. The chain couples TRBV5-4 to TRBJ2-2; no clear D. In germline, CDR1 is SGHNT, CDR2 YYREEE (reference sequence). This CDR3 has 16 residues. Trimming took off 0 bases at V and 6 bases at J, with 15 bases between the two ends.